This TCR beta chain is from a study of T cells expressing NK-cell markers. As for the study in general: CD3+CD56+NKG2C+, CD3+CD56+NKG2C- and CD3+CD56-NKG2C+ T cells, once sorted, supplied the TCR beta repertoires. The eight sequenced donors comprised seven who were HCMV-seropositive and one who was seronegative.

Study observations and caveats: Of the CD8+ T cells in six donors, roughly 1.0-7.5% belonged to dominant NKG2C+ clonotypes. These same clonotypes (in several donors) also led the CD3+CD56-NKG2C+ fraction.

On this clonotype: As yet, its antigen is unknown.

The CDR3 runs 15 residues. Looked up from germline, CDR1 is SGHNT and CDR2 is YYREEE (reference sequence). TCRdb derives one entry per CDR3 protein from the 5' RACE reads, leaving out DNA. The sample totals about 450,000 distinct CDR3 sequences. Sequenced sample: blood T cells: a sorted CD56 or NKG2C T cell subset, CD4+ or CD8+ T cells, or bulk PBMC T cells (not recorded which). This receptor was taken from a woman between 18 and 69 years old in good health. The V gene is TRBV5-4, the J gene TRBJ1-1; the D call from TCRdb, TRBD1, cannot be confirmed without DNA. The CDR3 reads CASSPVRVGGTEAFF.